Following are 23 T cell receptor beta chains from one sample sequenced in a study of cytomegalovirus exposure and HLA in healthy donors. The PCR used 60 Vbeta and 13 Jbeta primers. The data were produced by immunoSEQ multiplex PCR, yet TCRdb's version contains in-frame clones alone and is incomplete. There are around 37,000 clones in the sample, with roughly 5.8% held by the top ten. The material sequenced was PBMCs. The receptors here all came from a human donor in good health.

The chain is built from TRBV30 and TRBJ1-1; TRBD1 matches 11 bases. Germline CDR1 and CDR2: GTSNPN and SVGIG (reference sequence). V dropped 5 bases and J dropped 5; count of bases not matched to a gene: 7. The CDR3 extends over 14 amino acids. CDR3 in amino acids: CAWGGTGGRTEAFF. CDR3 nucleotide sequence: TGTGCCTGGGGCGGGACAGGGGGACGGACTGAAGCTTTCTTT.

CDR3 DNA: TGTGCCATGATGGGACAGGGAGACGAGCAGTACTTC. Amino acids: CAMMGQGDEQYF. The J gene is TRBJ2-7, the V gene TRBV2; 9 bases agree with TRBD1. In germline, CDR1 is SNHLY, CDR2 FYNNEI. V lost 10 bases to trimming and J lost 5 bases; unmatched junction nucleotides: 6. This CDR3 comprises 12 residues.

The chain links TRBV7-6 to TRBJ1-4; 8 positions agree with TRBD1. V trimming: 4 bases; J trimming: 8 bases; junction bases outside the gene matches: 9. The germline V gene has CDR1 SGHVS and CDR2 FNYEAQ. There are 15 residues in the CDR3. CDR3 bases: TGTGCCAGCAGCTCGTCCGGGACAGGAAAGGAAAAACTGTTTTTT. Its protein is CASSSSGTGKEKLFF.

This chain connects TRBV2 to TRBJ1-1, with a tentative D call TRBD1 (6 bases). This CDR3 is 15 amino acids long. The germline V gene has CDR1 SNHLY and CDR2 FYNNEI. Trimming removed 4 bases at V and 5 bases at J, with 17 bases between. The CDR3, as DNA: TGTGCCAGCAGTGTCGCCAGGGGAGTCAAGACTGAAGCTTTCTTT. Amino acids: CASSVARGVKTEAFF.

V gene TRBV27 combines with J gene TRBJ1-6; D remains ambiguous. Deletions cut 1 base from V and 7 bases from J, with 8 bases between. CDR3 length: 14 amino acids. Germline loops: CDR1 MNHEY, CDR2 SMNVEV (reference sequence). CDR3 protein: CASSLYPLNSPLHF. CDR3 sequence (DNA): TGTGCCAGCAGTTTATATCCCCTCAATTCACCCCTCCACTTT.

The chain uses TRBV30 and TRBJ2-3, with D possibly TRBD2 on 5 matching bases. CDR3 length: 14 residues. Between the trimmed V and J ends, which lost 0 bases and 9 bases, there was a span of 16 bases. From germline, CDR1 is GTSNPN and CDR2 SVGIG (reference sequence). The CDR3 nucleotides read TGTGCCTGGAGTGTCTCAAGCGGCGCCGGCACGCAGTATTTT. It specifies CAWSVSSGAGTQYF.

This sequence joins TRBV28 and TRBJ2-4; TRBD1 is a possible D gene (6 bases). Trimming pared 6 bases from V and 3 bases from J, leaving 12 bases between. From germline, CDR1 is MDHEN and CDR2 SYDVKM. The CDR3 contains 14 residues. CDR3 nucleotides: TGTGCCAGCAGAAGCCCGGGACACAAAAACATTCAGTACTTC. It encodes CASRSPGHKNIQYF.

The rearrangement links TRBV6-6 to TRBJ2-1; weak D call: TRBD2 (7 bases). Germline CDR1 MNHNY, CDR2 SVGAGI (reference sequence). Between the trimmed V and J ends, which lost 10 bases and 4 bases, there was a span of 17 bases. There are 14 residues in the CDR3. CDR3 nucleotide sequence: TGTGCCACGAGGGGCGGGGGCCTTTACAATGAGCAGTTCTTC. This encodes CATRGGGLYNEQFF.

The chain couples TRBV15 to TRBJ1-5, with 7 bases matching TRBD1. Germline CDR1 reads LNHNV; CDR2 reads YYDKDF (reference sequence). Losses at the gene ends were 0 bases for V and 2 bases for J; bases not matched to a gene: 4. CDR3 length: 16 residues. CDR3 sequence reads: CATSRETDRGNQPQHF. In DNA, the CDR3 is TGTGCCACCAGCAGAGAAACTGACAGGGGCAATCAGCCCCAGCATTTT.

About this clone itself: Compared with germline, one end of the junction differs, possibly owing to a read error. CDR3 in DNA: TGCGCCAGCAGCTTGGACGGGAGCTCCGACAATGAGCAGTTCTTC. Protein product: CASSLDGSSDNEQFF. The rearrangement joins TRBV5-1 to TRBJ2-1; perhaps TRBD2 as D (6 bases). CDR1 SGHRS and CDR2 YFSETQ come from the germline V gene. This CDR3 has 15 amino acids.

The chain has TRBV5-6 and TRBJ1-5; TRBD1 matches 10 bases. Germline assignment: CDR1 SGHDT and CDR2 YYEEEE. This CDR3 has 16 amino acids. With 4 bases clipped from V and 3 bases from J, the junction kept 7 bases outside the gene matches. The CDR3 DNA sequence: TGTGCCAGCAGCGGGGGACAGGGGAGGTCCAATCAGCCCCAGCATTTT. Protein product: CASSGGQGRSNQPQHF.

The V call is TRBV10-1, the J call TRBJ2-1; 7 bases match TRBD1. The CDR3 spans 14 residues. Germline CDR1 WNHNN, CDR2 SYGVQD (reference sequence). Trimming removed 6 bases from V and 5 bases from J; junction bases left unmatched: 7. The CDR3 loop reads CASRAGTEDNEQFF. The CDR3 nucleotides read TGCGCCAGCAGGGCCGGGACAGAGGACAATGAGCAGTTCTTC.

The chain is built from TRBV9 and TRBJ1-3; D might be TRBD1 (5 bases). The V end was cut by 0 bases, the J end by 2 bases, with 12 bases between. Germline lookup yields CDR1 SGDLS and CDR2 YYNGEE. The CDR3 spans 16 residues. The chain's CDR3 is CASSVGAGSTGNTIYF. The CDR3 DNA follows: TGTGCCAGCAGCGTAGGGGCAGGGTCCACTGGAAACACCATATATTTT.

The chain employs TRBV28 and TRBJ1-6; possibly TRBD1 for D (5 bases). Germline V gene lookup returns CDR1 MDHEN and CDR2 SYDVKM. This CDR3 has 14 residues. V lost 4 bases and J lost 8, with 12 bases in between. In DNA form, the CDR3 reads TGTGCCAGCAGTTCTGGGGGGGGACATTCACCCCTCCACTTT. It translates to CASSSGGGHSPLHF.

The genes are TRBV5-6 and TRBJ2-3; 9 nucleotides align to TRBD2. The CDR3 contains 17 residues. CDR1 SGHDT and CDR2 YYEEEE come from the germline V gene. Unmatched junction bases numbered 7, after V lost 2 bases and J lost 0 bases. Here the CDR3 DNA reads TGTGCCAGCAGCTTAACTTTAGCGGGAGCTAGCACAGATACGCAGTATTTT. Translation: CASSLTLAGASTDTQYF.

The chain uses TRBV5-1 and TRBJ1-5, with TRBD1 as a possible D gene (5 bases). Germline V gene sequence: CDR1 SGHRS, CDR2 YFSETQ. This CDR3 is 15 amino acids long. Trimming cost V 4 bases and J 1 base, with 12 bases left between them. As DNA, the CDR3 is TGCGCCAGCAGCCCCGGGGGGAACAGCAATCAGCCCCAGCATTTT. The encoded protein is CASSPGGNSNQPQHF.

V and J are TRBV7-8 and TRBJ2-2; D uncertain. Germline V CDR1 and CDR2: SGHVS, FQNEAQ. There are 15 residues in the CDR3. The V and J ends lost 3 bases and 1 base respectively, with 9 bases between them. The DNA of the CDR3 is TGTGCCAGCAGCTTTTCATCAGGGAACACCGGGGAGCTGTTTTTT. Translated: CASSFSSGNTGELFF.

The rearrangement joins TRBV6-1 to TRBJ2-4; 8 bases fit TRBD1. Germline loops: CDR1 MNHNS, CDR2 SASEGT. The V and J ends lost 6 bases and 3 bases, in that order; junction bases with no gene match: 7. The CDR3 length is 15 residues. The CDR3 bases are TGTGCCAGCAGCTTGGACAGGGACGGCAAAAACATTCAGTACTTC. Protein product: CASSLDRDGKNIQYF.

CDR3: CASSQGQGMGSSTDTQYF. DNA for the CDR3: TGTGCCAGCAGCCAGGGACAGGGAATGGGCTCTAGCACAGATACGCAGTATTTT. This chain links TRBV7-9 with TRBJ2-3, with TRBD1 identical over 9 bases. CDR3 length equals 18 residues. The germline V gene encodes CDR1 SEHNR and CDR2 FQNEAQ (reference sequence). V was pared by 5 bases and J by 0 bases, with 12 bases of the junction left unmatched.

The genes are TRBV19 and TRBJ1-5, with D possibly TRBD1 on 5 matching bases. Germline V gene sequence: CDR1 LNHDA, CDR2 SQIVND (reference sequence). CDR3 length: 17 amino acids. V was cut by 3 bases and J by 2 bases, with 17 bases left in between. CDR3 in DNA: TGTGCCAGTAGTATTACGAGCAGGGCCATGCGCAATCAGCCCCAGCATTTT. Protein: CASSITSRAMRNQPQHF. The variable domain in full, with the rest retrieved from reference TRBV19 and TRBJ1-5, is DGGITQSPKYLFRKEGQNVTLSCEQNLNHDAMYWYRQDPGQGLRLIYYSQIVNDFQKGDIAEGYSVSREKKESFPLTVTSAQKNPTAFYLCASSITSRAMRNQPQHFGDGTRLSIL.

Written as DNA, the CDR3 is TGTGCCAGCAGACAATACAGGATTCAATCACCCCTCCACTTT. It translates to CASRQYRIQSPLHF. J is TRBJ1-6 and V is TRBV2; possibly TRBD1 for D (5 bases). Germline V gene lookup returns CDR1 SNHLY and CDR2 FYNNEI. The CDR3 runs to 14 residues. Trimming removed 6 bases at V and 10 bases at J, with 16 bases between.

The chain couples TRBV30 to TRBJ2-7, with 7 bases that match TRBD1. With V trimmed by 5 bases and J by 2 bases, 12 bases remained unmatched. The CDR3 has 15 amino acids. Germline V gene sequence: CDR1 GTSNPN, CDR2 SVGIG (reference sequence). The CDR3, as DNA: TGTGCCTGGTCGCTCAGGGGGATCGACGCCTACGAGCAGTACTTC. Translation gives CAWSLRGIDAYEQYF. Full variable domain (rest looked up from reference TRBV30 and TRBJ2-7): SQTIHQWPATLVQPVGSPLSLECTVEGTSNPNLYWYRQAAGRGLQLLFYSVGIGQISSEVPQNLSASRPQDRQFILSSKKLLLSDSGFYLCAWSLRGIDAYEQYFGPGTRLTVT.

CDR3 coding DNA: TGTGCCACCCGGAGTGGAGCAGCTAATGAAAAACTGTTTTTT. Encoded protein: CATRSGAANEKLFF. The chain links TRBV6-5 to TRBJ1-4; D unclear. Germline CDR1 reads MNHEY; CDR2 reads SVGAGI. The CDR3 loop spans 14 amino acids. Trimming cost V 10 bases and J 3 bases, with 15 bases left between them.